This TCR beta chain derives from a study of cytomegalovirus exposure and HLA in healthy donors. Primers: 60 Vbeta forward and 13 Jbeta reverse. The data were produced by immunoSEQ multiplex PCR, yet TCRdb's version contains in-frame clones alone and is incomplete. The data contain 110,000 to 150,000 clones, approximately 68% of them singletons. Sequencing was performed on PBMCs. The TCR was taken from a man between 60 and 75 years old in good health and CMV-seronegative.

CDR3 DNA sequence: TGTGCCAGCAGATTTTTCGGGGGGTTGGGGGCCCAGTACTTC. It is translated as CASRFFGGLGAQYF. The V call is TRBV28, the J call TRBJ2-5, with 7 bases matching TRBD2. V shed 6 bases, J shed 9 bases, and the junction held 13 bases outside the gene matches. There are 14 residues in the CDR3. Per the germline V gene, CDR1 is MDHEN and CDR2 is SYDVKM.